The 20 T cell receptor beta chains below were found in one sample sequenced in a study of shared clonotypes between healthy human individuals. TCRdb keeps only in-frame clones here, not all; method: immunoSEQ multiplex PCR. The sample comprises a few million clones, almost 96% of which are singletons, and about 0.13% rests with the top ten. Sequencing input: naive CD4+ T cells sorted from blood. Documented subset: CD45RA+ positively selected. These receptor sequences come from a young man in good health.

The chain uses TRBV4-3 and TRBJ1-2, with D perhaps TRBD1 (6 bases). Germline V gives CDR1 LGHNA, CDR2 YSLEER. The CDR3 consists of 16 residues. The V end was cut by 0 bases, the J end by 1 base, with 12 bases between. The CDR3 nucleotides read TGCGCCAGCAGCCAAGAACCAGGGGCCTTTAACTATGGCTACACCTTC. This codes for CASSQEPGAFNYGYTF.

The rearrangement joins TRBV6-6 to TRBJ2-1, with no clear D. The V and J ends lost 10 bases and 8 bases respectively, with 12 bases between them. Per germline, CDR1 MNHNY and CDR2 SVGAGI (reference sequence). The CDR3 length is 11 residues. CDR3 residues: CAIGRMDEQFF. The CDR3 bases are TGTGCCATCGGACGGATGGATGAGCAGTTCTTC.

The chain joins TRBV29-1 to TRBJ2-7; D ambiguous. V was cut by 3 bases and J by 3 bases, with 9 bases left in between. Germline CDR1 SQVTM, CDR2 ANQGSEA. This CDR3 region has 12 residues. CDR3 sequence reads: CSVEVGVYEQYF. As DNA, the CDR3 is TGCAGCGTTGAGGTTGGGGTCTACGAGCAGTACTTC.

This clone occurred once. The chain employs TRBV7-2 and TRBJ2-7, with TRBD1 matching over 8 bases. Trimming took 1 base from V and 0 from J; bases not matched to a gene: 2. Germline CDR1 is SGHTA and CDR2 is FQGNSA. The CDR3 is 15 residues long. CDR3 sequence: CASSLGQGNSYEQYF. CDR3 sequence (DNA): TGTGCCAGCAGCTTAGGACAGGGGAACTCCTACGAGCAGTACTTC. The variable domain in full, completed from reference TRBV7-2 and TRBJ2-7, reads GAGVSQSPSNKVTEKGKDVELRCDPISGHTALYWYRQSLGQGLEFLIYFQGNSAPDKSGLPSDRFSAERTGGSVSTLTIQRTQQEDSAVYLCASSLGQGNSYEQYFGPGTRLTVT.

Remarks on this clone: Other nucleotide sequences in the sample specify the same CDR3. This chain's CDR3 is CAWSPGLAQETQYF. The CDR3 DNA reads as TGTGCCTGGAGTCCGGGACTCGCCCAAGAGACCCAGTACTTC. The V and J genes are TRBV30 and TRBJ2-5; possibly TRBD2 for D (6 bases). The germline V gene has CDR1 GTSNPN and CDR2 SVGIG (reference sequence). CDR3 length: 14 amino acids. V lost 2 bases to trimming and J lost 1 base, with 11 bases between them.

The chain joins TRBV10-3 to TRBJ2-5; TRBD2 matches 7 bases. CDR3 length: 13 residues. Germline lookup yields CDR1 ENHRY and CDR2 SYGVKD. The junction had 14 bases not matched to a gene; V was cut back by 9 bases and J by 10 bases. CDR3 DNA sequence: TGTGCCATTGGGGAGGACTTCCGGGGGGACCAGTACTTC. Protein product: CAIGEDFRGDQYF.

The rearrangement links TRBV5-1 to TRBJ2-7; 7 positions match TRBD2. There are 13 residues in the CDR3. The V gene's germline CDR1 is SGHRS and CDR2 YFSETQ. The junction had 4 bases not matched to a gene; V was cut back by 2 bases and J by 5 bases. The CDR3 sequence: CASSFAGEHEQYF. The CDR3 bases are TGCGCCAGCAGCTTTGCGGGGGAACACGAGCAGTACTTC.

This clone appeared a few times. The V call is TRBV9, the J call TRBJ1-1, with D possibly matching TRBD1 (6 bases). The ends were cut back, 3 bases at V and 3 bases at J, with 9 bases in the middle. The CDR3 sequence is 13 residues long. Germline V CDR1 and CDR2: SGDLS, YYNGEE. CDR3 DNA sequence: TGTGCCAGCAGCGGATACAGGGACACTGAAGCTTTCTTT. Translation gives CASSGYRDTEAFF.

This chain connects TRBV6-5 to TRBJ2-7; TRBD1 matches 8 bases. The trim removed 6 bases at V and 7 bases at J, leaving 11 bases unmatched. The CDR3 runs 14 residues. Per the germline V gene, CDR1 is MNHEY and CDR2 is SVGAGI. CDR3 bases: TGTGCCAGCAGCGCCGGGACAGGTCCTAGTGAGCAGTACTTC. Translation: CASSAGTGPSEQYF.

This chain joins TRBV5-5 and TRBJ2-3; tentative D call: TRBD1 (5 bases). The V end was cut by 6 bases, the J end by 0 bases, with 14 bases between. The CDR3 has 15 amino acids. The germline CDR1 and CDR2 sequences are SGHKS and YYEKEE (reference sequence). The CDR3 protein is CASTRQSSSTDTQYF. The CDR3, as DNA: TGTGCCAGCACGAGACAGTCATCTAGCACAGATACGCAGTATTTT.

CDR3 sequence reads: CASSEGSGDPGAKNIQYF. DNA of the CDR3: TGTGCCAGCAGTGAAGGCAGTGGGGATCCCGGCGCCAAAAACATTCAGTACTTC. The chain combines TRBV6-1 with TRBJ2-4; D not certain. The CDR3 sequence is 18 residues long. The germline CDR1 and CDR2 sequences are MNHNS and SASEGT. V lost 1 base to trimming and J lost 1 base, with 17 bases between them.

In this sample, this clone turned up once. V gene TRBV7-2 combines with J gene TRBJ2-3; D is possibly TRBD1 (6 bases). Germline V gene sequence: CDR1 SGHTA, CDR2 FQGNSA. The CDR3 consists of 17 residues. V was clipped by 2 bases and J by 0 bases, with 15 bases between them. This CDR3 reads CASSLSQGSLSTDTQYF. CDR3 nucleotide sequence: TGTGCCAGCAGCTTATCCCAGGGGAGTCTTAGCACAGATACGCAGTATTTT. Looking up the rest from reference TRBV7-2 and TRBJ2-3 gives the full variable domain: GAGVSQSPSNKVTEKGKDVELRCDPISGHTALYWYRQSLGQGLEFLIYFQGNSAPDKSGLPSDRFSAERTGGSVSTLTIQRTQQEDSAVYLCASSLSQGSLSTDTQYFGPGTRLTVL.

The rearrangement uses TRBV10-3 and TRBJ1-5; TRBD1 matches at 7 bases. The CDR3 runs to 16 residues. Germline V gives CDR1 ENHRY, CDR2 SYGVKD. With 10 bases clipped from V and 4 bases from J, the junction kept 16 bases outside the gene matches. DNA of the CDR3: TGTGCCACCCGACAGGGCGAAGACATGTGGAATCAGCCCCAGCATTTT. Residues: CATRQGEDMWNQPQHF.

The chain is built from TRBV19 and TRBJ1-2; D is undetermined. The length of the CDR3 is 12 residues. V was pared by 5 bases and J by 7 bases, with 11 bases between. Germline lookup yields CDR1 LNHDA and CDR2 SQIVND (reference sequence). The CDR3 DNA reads TGTGCCAGTAGTCAGTGGTTTGGTGGCTACACCTTC. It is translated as CASSQWFGGYTF.

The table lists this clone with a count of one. This chain's CDR3 is CASSLGGSGGYGYTF. Here the CDR3 DNA reads TGTGCCAGCAGTTTAGGGGGATCGGGAGGCTATGGCTACACCTTC. The chain couples TRBV27 to TRBJ1-2; D might be TRBD1 (5 bases). Per the germline V gene, CDR1 is MNHEY and CDR2 is SMNVEV (reference sequence). V gave up 2 bases and J gave up 4 bases, with 14 bases separating them. The CDR3 is 15 amino acids.

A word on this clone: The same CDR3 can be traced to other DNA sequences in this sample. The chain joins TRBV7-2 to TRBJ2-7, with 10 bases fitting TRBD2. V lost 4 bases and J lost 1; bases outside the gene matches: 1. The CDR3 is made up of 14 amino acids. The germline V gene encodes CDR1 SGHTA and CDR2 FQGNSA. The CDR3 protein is CASSSAGGSYEQYF. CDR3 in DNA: TGTGCCAGCAGCTCAGCGGGGGGGTCCTACGAGCAGTACTTC.

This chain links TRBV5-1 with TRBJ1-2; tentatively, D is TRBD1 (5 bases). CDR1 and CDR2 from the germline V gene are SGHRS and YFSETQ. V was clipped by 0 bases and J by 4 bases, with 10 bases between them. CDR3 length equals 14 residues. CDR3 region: CASSLEDKGYGYTF. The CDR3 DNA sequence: TGCGCCAGCAGCTTGGAGGACAAGGGCTATGGCTACACCTTC.

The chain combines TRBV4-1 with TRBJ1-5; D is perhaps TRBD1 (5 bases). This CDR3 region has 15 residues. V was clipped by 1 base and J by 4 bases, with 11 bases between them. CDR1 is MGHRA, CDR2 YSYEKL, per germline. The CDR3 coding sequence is TGCGCCAGCAGCCAAGCAGGGTTCGGGAATCAGCCCCAGCATTTT. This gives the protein CASSQAGFGNQPQHF.

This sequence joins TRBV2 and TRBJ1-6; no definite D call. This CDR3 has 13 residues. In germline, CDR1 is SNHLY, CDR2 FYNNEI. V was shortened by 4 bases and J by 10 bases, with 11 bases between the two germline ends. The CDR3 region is CASSVGEVSPLHF. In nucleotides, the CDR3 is TGTGCCAGCAGTGTGGGAGAGGTCTCACCCCTCCACTTT.

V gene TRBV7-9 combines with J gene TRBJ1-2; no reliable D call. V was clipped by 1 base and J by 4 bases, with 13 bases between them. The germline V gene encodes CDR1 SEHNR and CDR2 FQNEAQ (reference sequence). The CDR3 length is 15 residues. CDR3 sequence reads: CASSLESGQAYGYTF. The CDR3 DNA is TGTGCCAGCAGCTTAGAGTCAGGCCAGGCCTATGGCTACACCTTC.